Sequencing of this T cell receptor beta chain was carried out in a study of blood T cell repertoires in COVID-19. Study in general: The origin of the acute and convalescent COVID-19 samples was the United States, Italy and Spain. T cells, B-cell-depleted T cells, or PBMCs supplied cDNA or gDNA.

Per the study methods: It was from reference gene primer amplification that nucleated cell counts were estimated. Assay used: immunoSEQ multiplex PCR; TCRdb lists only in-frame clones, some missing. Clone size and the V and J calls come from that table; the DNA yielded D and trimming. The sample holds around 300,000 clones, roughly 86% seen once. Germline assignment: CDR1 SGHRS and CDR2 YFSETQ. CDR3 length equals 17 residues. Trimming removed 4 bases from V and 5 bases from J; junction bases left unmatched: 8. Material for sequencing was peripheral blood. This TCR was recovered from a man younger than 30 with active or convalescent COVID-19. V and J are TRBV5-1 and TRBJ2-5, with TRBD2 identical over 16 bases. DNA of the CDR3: TGCGCCAGCAGCCCGGGACTAGCGGGGGGGACCTTTGAGACCCAGTACTTC. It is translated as CASSPGLAGGTFETQYF.